Following are 15 T cell receptor beta chains from one sample sequenced in a study of blood T cell repertoires in COVID-19. Generated by immunoSEQ multiplex PCR, the TCRdb table keeps only in-frame clones and is missing some. This table has about 280,000 clones, roughly 85% appearing once. Material for sequencing was PBMCs or T cells enriched from blood (not recorded which). The source is a woman aged 45-65 years who had recovered from COVID-19.

The chain combines TRBV19 with TRBJ1-5; 7 bases are shared with TRBD1. Germline CDR1 reads LNHDA; CDR2 reads SQIVND (reference sequence). The CDR3 runs 17 residues. The ends lost 3 bases at V and 1 base at J; junction bases unmatched: 9. Written as DNA, the CDR3 is TGTGCCAGTAGTATCCGGGACAGACAAATAAGCAATCAGCCCCAGCATTTT. It specifies CASSIRDRQISNQPQHF. The variable domain in full, completed from reference TRBV19 and TRBJ1-5, reads DGGITQSPKYLFRKEGQNVTLSCEQNLNHDAMYWYRQDPGQGLRLIYYSQIVNDFQKGDIAEGYSVSREKKESFPLTVTSAQKNPTAFYLCASSIRDRQISNQPQHFGDGTRLSIL.

V is TRBV5-1 and J is TRBJ1-5; 10 bases align to TRBD1. CDR1 and CDR2 from the germline V gene are SGHRS and YFSETQ. With 0 bases clipped from V and 4 bases from J, the junction kept 1 base outside the gene matches. CDR3 length: 15 residues. The CDR3 nucleotides read TGCGCCAGCAGCTTGGGACAGGGGGCAAATCAGCCCCAGCATTTT. Translation: CASSLGQGANQPQHF.

This clone was observed once. The chain's CDR3 is CASSFAPLAGEGNEQFF. CDR3 in DNA: TGTGCCAGCTCCTTCGCGCCACTAGCGGGAGAGGGTAATGAGCAGTTCTTC. The chain links TRBV18 to TRBJ2-1; 11 nucleotides match TRBD2. The CDR3 length is 17 residues. The junction had 14 bases not matched to a gene; V was cut back by 6 bases and J by 7 bases. Germline assignment: CDR1 KGHSH and CDR2 LQKENI.

This rearrangement joins TRBV2 to TRBJ2-1, with 9 bases that match TRBD2. Germline CDR1 and CDR2: SNHLY and FYNNEI. V lost 2 bases, J lost 4 bases, and 6 bases stayed unmatched. This CDR3 is built from 16 residues. The CDR3 sequence: CASSEMSSGGYNEQFF. CDR3 in DNA: TGTGCCAGCAGTGAAATGTCCAGCGGGGGGTACAATGAGCAGTTCTTC.

The V gene is TRBV24-1, the J gene TRBJ2-3; the D gene is possibly TRBD2 (6 bases). This CDR3 is 16 amino acids long. Germline lookup yields CDR1 KGHDR and CDR2 SFDVKD. Trimming removed 9 bases from V and 1 base from J, with 19 bases in between. Written as DNA, the CDR3 is TGTGCCACCGGACTGACCGGAGGGGCGGGCACAGATACGCAGTATTTT. It encodes CATGLTGGAGTDTQYF.

The chain has TRBV4-1 and TRBJ2-7; the match to TRBD2 covers 8 bases. The germline CDR1 and CDR2 sequences are MGHRA and YSYEKL. The CDR3 is 15 amino acids. V trimming: 4 bases; J trimming: 4 bases; junction bases outside the gene matches: 9. The CDR3 protein is CASSPLTSARYEQYF. The CDR3 DNA follows: TGCGCCAGCAGCCCCCTGACTAGCGCCAGATACGAGCAGTACTTC.

J is TRBJ2-5 and V is TRBV7-9; TRBD1 might be the D (6 bases). Trimming removed 2 bases at V and 1 base at J, with 11 bases between. Germline V gives CDR1 SEHNR, CDR2 FQNEAQ (reference sequence). CDR3 length equals 15 residues. This CDR3 reads CASSLLRTAQETQYF. CDR3 in DNA: TGTGCCAGCAGCTTATTGCGGACAGCCCAAGAGACCCAGTACTTC.

This sequence joins TRBV4-2 and TRBJ2-7; 9 bases fit TRBD1. The CDR3 has 18 amino acids. V was pared by 0 bases and J by 0 bases, with 9 bases of the junction left unmatched. Germline CDR1 is LGHNA and CDR2 is YNFKEQ. For the CDR3, the DNA is TGTGCCAGCAGCCAAGAGTCCCCCTTGACAGGGGGCTCCTACGAGCAGTACTTC. Translation: CASSQESPLTGGSYEQYF.

V and J are TRBV28 and TRBJ1-1; 7 nucleotides align to TRBD1. With 5 bases clipped from V and 1 base from J, the junction kept 10 bases outside the gene matches. The V gene's germline CDR1 is MDHEN and CDR2 SYDVKM. CDR3 length: 16 residues. CDR3 region: CASSTPGQRRNTEAFF. The CDR3 DNA reads TGTGCCAGCAGTACCCCGGGACAGAGGAGGAACACTGAAGCTTTCTTT.

This chain links TRBV19 with TRBJ1-2; 12 bases line up with TRBD1. This CDR3 spans 16 amino acids. The ends lost 8 bases at V and 4 bases at J; junction bases unmatched: 11. The germline CDR1 and CDR2 sequences are LNHDA and SQIVND (reference sequence). Written as DNA, the CDR3 is TGTGCCAGTCAGACCGGGACAGGGGGCGGCGGCTATGGCTACACCTTC. Translating gives CASQTGTGGGGYGYTF.

The genes are TRBV12-1 and TRBJ2-5; TRBD2 is the table's D call, not checked against the DNA. TRBV12-1 counts as a pseudogene. The length of the CDR3 is 16 residues. Written as DNA, the CDR3 is TGTGCCAGCAGCTCTCGAAAATGCGGGGCGCAAGAGACCCAGTACTTC. It is translated as CASSSRKCGAQETQYF.

The V call is TRBV25-1, the J call TRBJ1-1; no clear D gene. Germline loops: CDR1 MGHDK, CDR2 SYGVNS. V was trimmed by 1 base and J by 2 bases, leaving 11 bases between them. The CDR3 totals 15 residues. The CDR3 DNA sequence: TGTGCCAGCAGTGAATGGAGGGCGGGTAACACTGAAGCTTTCTTT. It is translated as CASSEWRAGNTEAFF.

V is TRBV7-9 and J is TRBJ1-1; D is undetermined. The CDR3 sequence is 13 residues long. The V gene lost 3 bases and the J gene lost 0 bases, with 5 bases spanning the gap. CDR1 is SEHNR and CDR2 is FQNEAQ in the germline V gene (reference sequence). For the CDR3, the DNA is TGTGCCAGCAGCTTGGCTCTGAACACTGAAGCTTTCTTT. Translating gives CASSLALNTEAFF.

This clone appeared once. The chain combines TRBV12-3 or TRBV12-4 with TRBJ1-1; D not resolved. The germline V and J ends were trimmed by 3 bases and 1 base, with 6 bases remaining between them. The length of the CDR3 is 13 residues. The CDR3 DNA sequence: TGTGCCAGCAGTTTTAGAGGGAACACTGAAGCTTTCTTT. Protein: CASSFRGNTEAFF.

This chain links TRBV25-1 with TRBJ2-7; 8 positions agree with TRBD2. CDR3 size: 14 residues. J lost 4 bases, V lost 3 bases, and 5 bases had no gene match. Germline values: CDR1 MGHDK, CDR2 SYGVNS. CDR3 protein: CASSDRREGYEQYF. The DNA for the CDR3 is TGTGCCAGCAGTGATCGCCGGGAGGGTTACGAGCAGTACTTC.